This TCR beta chain came from a study of cytomegalovirus exposure and HLA in healthy donors. Measured with immunoSEQ multiplex PCR; TCRdb has only the in-frame clones, and not every one. The table includes 150,000 to 200,000 clones, around 81% detected once. Overall study findings and caveats: Both high specificity and high sensitivity reportedly marked the classifier's diagnosis of cytomegalovirus status.

The CDR3 spans 17 residues. Germline assignment: CDR1 MNHEY and CDR2 SMNVEV (reference sequence). J gave up 1 base and V 5 bases, and 12 bases lay outside the gene matches. As concerns this clone: Its target is not known.

The gene calls are TRBV27 and TRBJ2-5; 8 bases are shared with TRBD2. The clonotype originates from a man younger than 40 in good health and CMV-seropositive. The material sequenced was PBMCs. CDR3 in amino acids: CASSPGLAQGTQETQYF. The CDR3 DNA is TGTGCCAGCAGTCCCGGACTAGCTCAGGGGACCCAAGAGACCCAGTACTTC.